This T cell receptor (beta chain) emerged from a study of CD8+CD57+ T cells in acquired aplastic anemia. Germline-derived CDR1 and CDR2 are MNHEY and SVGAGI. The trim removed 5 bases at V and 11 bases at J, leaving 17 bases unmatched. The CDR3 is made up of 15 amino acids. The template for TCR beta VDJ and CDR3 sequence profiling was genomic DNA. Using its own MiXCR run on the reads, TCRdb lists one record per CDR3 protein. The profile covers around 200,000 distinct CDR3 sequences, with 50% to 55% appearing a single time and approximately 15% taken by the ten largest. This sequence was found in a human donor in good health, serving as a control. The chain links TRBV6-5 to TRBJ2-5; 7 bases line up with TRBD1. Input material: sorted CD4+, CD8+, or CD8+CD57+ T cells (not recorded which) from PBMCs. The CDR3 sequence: CASSENRGTYNEQYF. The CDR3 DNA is TGTGCCAGCAGTGAGAACAGGGGTACATACAATGAGCAGTACTTC.